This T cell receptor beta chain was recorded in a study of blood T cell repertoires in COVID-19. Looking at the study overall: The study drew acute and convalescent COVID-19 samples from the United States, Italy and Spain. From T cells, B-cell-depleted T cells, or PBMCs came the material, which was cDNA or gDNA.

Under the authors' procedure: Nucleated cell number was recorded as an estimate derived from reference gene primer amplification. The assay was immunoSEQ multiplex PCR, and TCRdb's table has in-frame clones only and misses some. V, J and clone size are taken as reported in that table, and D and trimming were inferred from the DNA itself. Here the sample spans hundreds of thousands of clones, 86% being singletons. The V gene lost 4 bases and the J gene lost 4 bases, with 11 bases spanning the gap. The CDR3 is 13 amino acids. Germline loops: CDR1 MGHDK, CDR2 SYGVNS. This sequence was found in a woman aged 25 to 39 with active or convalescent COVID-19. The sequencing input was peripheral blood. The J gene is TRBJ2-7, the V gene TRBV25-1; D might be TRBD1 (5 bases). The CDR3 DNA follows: TGTGCCAGCAGTGGGCGTGACAGATACGAGCAGTACTTC. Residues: CASSGRDRYEQYF.